A few counts support the clone carrying this T cell receptor (beta chain). Of the isolated RNA, all was reverse transcribed, and so the sequenced material was expressed TCRB transcripts. The assay was immunoSEQ multiplex PCR, and TCRdb's table has in-frame clones only and misses some. This table holds a few hundred thousand clones, approximately 14% found once. This sample was taken from a study of beta chain features in type 1 diabetes. This CDR3 has 14 amino acids. In germline, CDR1 is SGDLS, CDR2 YYNGEE. V gave up 0 bases and J gave up 4 bases, with 9 bases separating them. Sample: naive CD4+ T cells from blood. The chain uses TRBV9 and TRBJ2-3; possibly TRBD1 or TRBD2 for D (5 bases each). The source is a man aged 25-45 years in good health. CDR3: CASSVVGAADTQYF. CDR3 bases: TGTGCCAGCAGCGTAGTCGGGGCAGCAGATACGCAGTATTTT.